This T cell receptor beta chain was sequenced during a study of T cells in Graves' hyperthyroidism and ophthalmopathy. In its sample, this clonotype was seen many times. Its antigen is still unknown. General observations from the study: Among clonotypes expanded in thyroid above 0.001, most were also found in blood.

RNA transcripts served as the template for amplifying TCR beta CDR3 regions. The primer set for the first-round RT-PCR of the TCR CDR3 was HTBI. From the multiplex PCR reads, TCRdb called clonotypes with MiXCR, one entry per CDR3 protein. The profile shows some 600,000 distinct CDR3 sequences, about 15% of them singletons. Trimming took off 6 bases at V and 0 bases at J, with 12 bases between the two ends. There are 14 residues in the CDR3. Germline CDR1 reads SGHTA; CDR2 reads FQGNSA. The sample consisted of blood. The source of this sequence is a woman in her thirties with Graves' hyperthyroidism that later progressed to Graves' ophthalmopathy. The chain is built from TRBV7-2 and TRBJ2-7; D is ambiguous. CDR3 nucleotides: TGTGCCAGCAGTTCCCTCGGCTCCTCCTACGAGCAGTACTTC. It is translated as CASSSLGSSYEQYF.